This T cell receptor (beta chain) stems from a study of identical twins. Looked up from germline, CDR1 is KGHDR and CDR2 is SFDVKD. Germline trimming cut 5 bases from V and 5 bases from J; bases unmatched to any gene: 5. The CDR3 has 15 residues. TCRdb redid the calling of the 5' RACE reads with MiXCR, one entry per CDR3 protein. Here the sample spans around 160,000 distinct CDR3 sequences, approximately 3.5% being singletons. In this sample, this clonotype turned up many times. The chain links TRBV24-1 to TRBJ2-1; 10 nucleotides match TRBD2. The sequence derives from a man aged 18 to 35 in good health. Source material: memory T cells sorted from blood. The chain's CDR3 is CATSAGTSVNNEQFF. The CDR3 nucleotides read TGTGCCACCAGTGCCGGGACTAGCGTAAACAATGAGCAGTTCTTC.